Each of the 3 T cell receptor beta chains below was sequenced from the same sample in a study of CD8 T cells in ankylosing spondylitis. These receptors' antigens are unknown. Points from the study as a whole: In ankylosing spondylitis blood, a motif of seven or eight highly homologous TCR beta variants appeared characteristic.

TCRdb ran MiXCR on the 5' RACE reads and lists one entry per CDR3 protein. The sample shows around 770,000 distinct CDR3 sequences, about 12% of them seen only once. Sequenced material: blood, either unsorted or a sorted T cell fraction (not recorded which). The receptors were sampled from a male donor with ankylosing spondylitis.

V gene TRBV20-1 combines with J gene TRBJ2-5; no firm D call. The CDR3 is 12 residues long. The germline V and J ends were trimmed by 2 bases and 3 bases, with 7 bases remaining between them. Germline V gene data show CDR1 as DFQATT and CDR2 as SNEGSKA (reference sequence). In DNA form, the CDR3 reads TGCAGTGCTAGAAGTGGAAAAGAGACCCAGTACTTC. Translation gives CSARSGKETQYF.

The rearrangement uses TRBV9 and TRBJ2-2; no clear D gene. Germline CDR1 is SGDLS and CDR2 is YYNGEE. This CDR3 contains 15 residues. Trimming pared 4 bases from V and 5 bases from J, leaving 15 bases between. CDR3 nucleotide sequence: TGTGCCAGCAGCCCCGGTGCAGTCCGGACCGGGGAGCTGTTTTTT. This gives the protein CASSPGAVRTGELFF.

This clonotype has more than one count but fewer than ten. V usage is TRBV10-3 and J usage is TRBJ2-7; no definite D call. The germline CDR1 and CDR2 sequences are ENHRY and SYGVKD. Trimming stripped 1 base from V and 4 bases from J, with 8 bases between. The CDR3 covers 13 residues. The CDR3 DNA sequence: TGTGCCATCAGTGAGTTGGAGAAGTACGAGCAGTACTTC. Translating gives CAISELEKYEQYF.